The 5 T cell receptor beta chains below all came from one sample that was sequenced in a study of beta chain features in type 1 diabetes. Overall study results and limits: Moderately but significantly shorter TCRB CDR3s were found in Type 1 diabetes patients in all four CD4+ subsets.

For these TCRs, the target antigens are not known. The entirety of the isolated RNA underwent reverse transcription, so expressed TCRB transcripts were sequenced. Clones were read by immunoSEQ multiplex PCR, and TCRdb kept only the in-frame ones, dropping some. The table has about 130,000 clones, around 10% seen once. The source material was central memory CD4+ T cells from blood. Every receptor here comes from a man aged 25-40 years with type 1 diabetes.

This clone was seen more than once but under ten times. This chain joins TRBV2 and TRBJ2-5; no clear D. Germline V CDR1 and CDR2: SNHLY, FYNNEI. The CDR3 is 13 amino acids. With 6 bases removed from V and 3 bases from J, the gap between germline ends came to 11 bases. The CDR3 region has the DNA TGTGCCAGCAGCACGGCTAGTAAAGAGACCCAGTACTTC. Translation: CASSTASKETQYF.

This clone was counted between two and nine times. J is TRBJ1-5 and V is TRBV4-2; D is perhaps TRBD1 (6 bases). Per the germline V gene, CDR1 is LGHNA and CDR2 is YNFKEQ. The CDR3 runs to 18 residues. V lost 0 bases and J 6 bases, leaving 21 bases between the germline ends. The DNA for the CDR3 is TGTGCCAGCAGCCAAGATACTTACGCGGACTGGGGGCCTCAGCCCCAGCATTTT. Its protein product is CASSQDTYADWGPQPQHF.

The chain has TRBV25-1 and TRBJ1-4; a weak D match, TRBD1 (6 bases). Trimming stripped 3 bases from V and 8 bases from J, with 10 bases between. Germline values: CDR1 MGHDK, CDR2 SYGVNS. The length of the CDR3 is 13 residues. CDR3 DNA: TGTGCCAGCAGTGAGGTACAGGGAGAAAAACTGTTTTTT. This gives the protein CASSEVQGEKLFF.

The CDR3 DNA reads as TGTGCCTGGGACAGGGGGCTGGCAGTAAATGGCTACACCTTC. It yields the protein CAWDRGLAVNGYTF. The chain has TRBV30 and TRBJ1-2; 10 positions agree with TRBD1. This CDR3 spans 14 amino acids. Germline assignment: CDR1 GTSNPN and CDR2 SVGIG (reference sequence). With V trimmed by 5 bases and J by 6 bases, 9 bases remained unmatched.

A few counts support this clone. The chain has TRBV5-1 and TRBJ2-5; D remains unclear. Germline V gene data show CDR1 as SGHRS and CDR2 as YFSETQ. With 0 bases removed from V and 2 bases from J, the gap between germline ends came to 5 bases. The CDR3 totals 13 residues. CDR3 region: CASSLDTQETQYF. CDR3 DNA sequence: TGCGCCAGCAGCTTGGATACACAAGAGACCCAGTACTTC.